The next 6 T cell receptor beta chains were all read from a single sample in a study of OX40 agonist ivuxolimab in advanced cancers. The library relied on the immunoSEQ multiplex PCR assay. The immuneACCESS repertoire file appears here via TCRdb, limited to in-frame rearrangements. These files lack a portion of the clones; in checked studies, under half of the deficit traces to unresolved V genes, and the cause of the others is not known. The sample table shows 60,000 to 70,000 clones, and roughly 80% are seen once. The ten biggest clones cover less than 0.55% of the sample. The sequencing used CD4+ or CD8+ T cells sorted from blood, collected in a trial of the OX40 agonist ivuxolimab. Receptor source: an adult with an advanced solid tumor such as melanoma, head and neck, liver or kidney cancer.

This rearrangement joins TRBV7-2 to TRBJ1-2; no firm D call. Trimming took off 2 bases at V and 8 bases at J, with 12 bases between the two ends. CDR3 length equals 13 residues. Per germline, CDR1 SGHTA and CDR2 FQGNSA. CDR3 bases: TGTGCCAGCAGCTTAACACGCCAAGGGGGCTACACCTTC. Translated, it gives CASSLTRQGGYTF.

This clone was counted only a few times. DNA of the CDR3: TGTGCCAGCAGTCAAAGGGGGAACACTGAAGCTTTCTTT. Protein sequence: CASSQRGNTEAFF. The V call is TRBV6-1, the J call TRBJ1-1; a possible D gene is TRBD1 (5 bases). The CDR3 consists of 13 residues. CDR1 is MNHNS and CDR2 is SASEGT in the germline V gene. V was cut by 5 bases and J by 1 base, with 8 bases left in between.

The genes are TRBV6-6 and TRBJ1-2; D unclear. This CDR3 contains 13 residues. V lost 5 bases and J 4 bases, leaving 11 bases between the germline ends. The germline CDR1 and CDR2 sequences are MNHNY and SVGAGI (reference sequence). For the CDR3, the DNA is TGTGCCAGCAGTCACGACACGGGCTATGGCTACACCTTC. This sequence encodes CASSHDTGYGYTF.

This clone was detected a few times. The same CDR3 can be traced to other DNA sequences in this sample. This rearrangement joins TRBV5-1 to TRBJ1-3; tentatively, D is TRBD1 (5 bases). The CDR3 contains 15 residues. From germline, CDR1 is SGHRS and CDR2 YFSETQ. V was cut by 3 bases and J by 0 bases, with 10 bases left in between. Written as DNA, the CDR3 is TGCGCCAGCAGCTCGACAGCTTACTCTGGAAACACCATATATTTT. It codes for CASSSTAYSGNTIYF. Filled out from reference TRBV5-1 and TRBJ1-3, the complete variable domain reads KAGVTQTPRYLIKTRGQQVTLSCSPISGHRSVSWYQQTPGQGLQFLFEYFSETQRNKGNFPGRFSGRQFSNSRSEMNVSTLELGDSALYLCASSSTAYSGNTIYFGEGSWLTVV.

The V and J genes are TRBV27 and TRBJ2-1; 8 bases match TRBD2. The junction had 10 bases not matched to a gene; V was cut back by 7 bases and J by 2 bases. Germline V gives CDR1 MNHEY, CDR2 SMNVEV (reference sequence). This CDR3 has 16 amino acids. In DNA form, the CDR3 reads TGTGCCAGCACCCCCAATCGGGGGGGGGCCTACAATGAGCAGTTCTTC. It is translated as CASTPNRGGAYNEQFF.

The rearrangement joins TRBV6-6 to TRBJ2-4, with 7 positions matching TRBD1. The CDR3 has 15 residues. V gave up 6 bases and J gave up 8 bases; unmatched junction bases: 13. Germline V gives CDR1 MNHNY, CDR2 SVGAGI (reference sequence). CDR3 region: CASSHRGIGPDIQYF. CDR3 sequence (DNA): TGTGCCAGCAGCCACAGGGGTATTGGGCCAGACATTCAGTACTTC.